This is a list of T cell receptor beta chains from one sample in a study of blood T cell repertoires in COVID-19. Generated by immunoSEQ multiplex PCR, the TCRdb table keeps only in-frame clones and is missing some. The table lists about 320,000 clones, about 91% of them singletons. The sequenced sample consisted of peripheral blood. The receptor source for this set is a woman in her twenties or thirties with COVID-19, enrolled during active disease. CDR3s include the opening cysteine and the closing phenylalanine or tryptophan. The order of the fields is J gene, D gene, V gene, clone size, CDR3 protein, CDR3 DNA. The D gene is left open where the match is weak. Only some rows state a clone size, as once, few, many or a class for expanded clones.

>TRBJ1-5|TRBD1|TRBV5-5|NA
CASSAQGAGQPQHF
TGTGCCAGCAGCGCACAGGGGGCGGGTCAGCCCCAGCATTTT
>TRBJ1-1|TRBD1|TRBV7-2|NA
CASSLSGGMNTEAFF
TGTGCCAGCAGCTTATCAGGGGGTATGAACACTGAAGCTTTCTTT
>TRBJ1-3|NA|TRBV5-1|NA
CASSIMGGLESSGNTIYF
TGCGCCAGCAGCATCATGGGTGGACTGGAGAGCTCTGGAAACACCATATATTTT
>TRBJ2-1|NA|TRBV28|NA
CASSSRGFSYNEQFF
TGTGCCAGCAGTTCGCGAGGGTTTTCCTACAATGAGCAGTTCTTC
>TRBJ2-1|TRBD2|TRBV6-5|NA
CASSYAGGKEFF
TGTGCCAGCAGTTACGCGGGGGGGAAAGAGTTCTTC
>TRBJ1-4|TRBD1|TRBV19|once
CASSIAVQGAGEKLFF
TGTGCCAGTAGTATAGCCGTACAGGGGGCAGGTGAAAAACTGTTTTTT
>TRBJ2-4|NA|TRBV24-1|NA
CATSDSLGGRQNIQYF
TGTGCCACCAGTGATTCCCTCGGAGGCAGACAAAACATTCAGTACTTC
>TRBJ2-7|NA|TRBV7-8|NA
CASSLVGYRDEQYF
TGTGCCAGCAGCTTAGTCGGTTACAGGGACGAGCAGTACTTC
>TRBJ2-2|NA|TRBV6-2/TRBV6-3|NA
CASTPGGENTNTGELFF
TGTGCCAGCACCCCAGGCGGGGAAAACACTAACACCGGGGAGCTGTTTTTT
>TRBJ1-1|NA|TRBV11-2|NA
CASSHPGAEAFF
TGTGCCAGCAGCCATCCGGGGGCTGAAGCTTTCTTT
>TRBJ1-3|NA|TRBV9|NA
CASSALPLGSGGGNTIYF
TGTGCCAGCAGCGCCCTCCCCTTGGGCAGCGGGGGCGGAAACACCATATATTTT
>TRBJ2-3|TRBD2|TRBV7-2|NA
CASSLEGGLAGLTDTQYF
TGTGCCAGCAGCTTAGAAGGGGGACTAGCGGGTCTCACAGATACGCAGTATTTT
>TRBJ2-3|TRBD2|TRBV7-9|few
CASSYPSRDYEGSTDTQYF
TGTGCCAGCAGCTACCCCTCCCGGGACTACGAAGGAAGCACAGATACGCAGTATTTT
>TRBJ2-2|TRBD2|TRBV19|once
CASSWGGGSGELFF
TGTGCCAGTAGTTGGGGCGGCGGGAGCGGGGAGCTGTTTTTT
>TRBJ2-1|TRBD2|TRBV7-9|NA
CASTGTSGGYNEQFF
TGTGCCAGCACCGGGACTAGCGGGGGATACAATGAGCAGTTCTTC
>TRBJ1-5|NA|TRBV7-8|once
CASSFRHNSNQPQHF
TGTGCCAGCAGCTTCCGACATAATAGCAATCAGCCCCAGCATTTT
>TRBJ2-1|TRBD2|TRBV6-2/TRBV6-3|NA
CASRPSIAGGQYNEQFF
TGTGCCAGCAGACCTAGCATAGCGGGGGGGCAGTACAATGAGCAGTTCTTC
>TRBJ1-1|NA|TRBV5-4|NA
CASSGQGQVNTEAFF
TGTGCCAGCAGCGGCCAAGGACAAGTGAACACTGAAGCTTTCTTT
>TRBJ1-5|NA|TRBV2|few
CASSANSNQPQHF
TGTGCCAGCAGTGCTAATAGCAATCAGCCCCAGCATTTT
>TRBJ2-5|NA|TRBV25-1|NA
CASSKTDSQETQYF
TGTGCCAGCAGTAAAACGGACAGCCAAGAGACCCAGTACTTC
>TRBJ2-2|NA|TRBV27|NA
CASSLITGYNTGELFF
TGTGCCAGCAGTCTTATAACAGGGTATAACACCGGGGAGCTGTTTTTT
>TRBJ2-1|TRBD2|TRBV19|NA
CASKERGIDNEQFF
TGTGCCAGTAAGGAGCGGGGGATAGACAATGAGCAGTTCTTC
>TRBJ2-2|NA|TRBV2|NA
CASSEAGGNTGELFF
TGTGCCAGCAGTGAAGCGGGGGGGAACACCGGGGAGCTGTTTTTT
>TRBJ1-2|NA|TRBV10-3|few
CAISVSEQGMWSYGYTF
TGTGCCATCAGTGTCTCCGAGCAGGGCATGTGGAGCTATGGCTACACCTTC
>TRBJ2-3|NA|TRBV7-7|NA
CASSLSGGSDTQYF
TGTGCCAGCAGCTTATCCGGGGGTTCAGATACGCAGTATTTT
>TRBJ1-1|NA|TRBV5-4|NA
CASTPVGGGVNTEAFF
TGTGCCAGCACCCCGGTAGGAGGGGGGGTGAACACTGAAGCTTTCTTT
>TRBJ1-2|NA|TRBV5-1|NA
CASSLGGGDGYTF
TGCGCCAGCAGCTTGGGAGGGGGAGATGGCTACACCTTC
>TRBJ2-7|TRBD1|TRBV30|few
CAWSEQGYEQYF
TGTGCCTGGAGTGAACAGGGGTACGAGCAGTACTTC
>TRBJ2-3|TRBD1|TRBV7-6|NA
CASSWDRALADTQYF
TGTGCCAGCAGCTGGGACAGGGCACTTGCAGATACGCAGTATTTT
>TRBJ2-2|TRBD1|TRBV4-1|NA
CASSPLWTGSSTGELFF
TGCGCCAGCAGCCCGCTATGGACAGGGAGTAGCACCGGGGAGCTGTTTTTT
>TRBJ1-2|NA|TRBV3-1/TRBV3-2|NA
CASSQDPDGYTF
TGTGCCAGCAGCCAAGATCCTGATGGCTACACCTTC
>TRBJ2-7|NA|TRBV12-3/TRBV12-4|NA
CASRPTESYEQYF
TGTGCCAGCAGGCCGACAGAGTCCTACGAGCAGTACTTC
>TRBJ2-1|NA|TRBV7-2|NA
CASSSTGGRDEQFF
TGTGCCAGCAGCTCCACGGGGGGCCGGGATGAGCAGTTCTTC
>TRBJ2-2|NA|TRBV7-2|NA
CASSLELSGELFF
TGTGCCAGCAGCTTAGAGCTGTCCGGGGAGCTGTTTTTT
>TRBJ1-2|NA|TRBV12-3/TRBV12-4|NA
CASSLWAGGYTF
TGTGCCAGCAGTTTGTGGGCAGGAGGCTACACCTTC
>TRBJ1-2|NA|TRBV6-5|NA
CASSSPRGVGPYTF
TGTGCCAGCAGTTCCCCCCGGGGAGTCGGGCCCTACACCTTC
>TRBJ2-1|TRBD2|TRBV2|NA
CASIRPAGGLLSSYNEQFF
TGTGCCAGCATTCGCCCTGCGGGGGGCCTACTAAGCTCCTACAATGAGCAGTTCTTC
>TRBJ2-1|TRBD2|TRBV7-3|NA
CASSLTTSGGAREQFF
TGTGCCAGCAGCTTAACTACTAGCGGGGGGGCAAGAGAGCAGTTCTTC
>TRBJ2-2|TRBD2|TRBV7-8|once
CASSSSGGANGELFF
TGTGCCAGCAGCTCGAGCGGGGGGGCCAACGGGGAGCTGTTTTTT
>TRBJ2-5|NA|TRBV7-9|NA
CASSPPGQGETQYF
TGTGCCAGCAGCCCCCCCGGCCAGGGAGAGACCCAGTACTTC
>TRBJ2-5|TRBD2|TRBV3-1/TRBV3-2|NA
CASSLLSGIQETQYF
TGTGCCAGCAGCCTGTTGAGCGGGATACAAGAGACCCAGTACTTC
>TRBJ1-5|TRBD1|TRBV10-3|NA
CAIRADRGNNQPQHF
TGTGCCATCAGGGCAGACAGGGGCAACAATCAGCCCCAGCATTTT
>TRBJ2-3|NA|TRBV5-1|once
CASSLEQRGDTQYF
TGCGCCAGCAGCTTGGAACAACGGGGGGATACGCAGTATTTT
>TRBJ1-2|TRBD1|TRBV6-6|NA
CASSVGQGHYGYTF
TGTGCCAGCAGTGTCGGACAGGGGCACTATGGCTACACCTTC
>TRBJ2-2|NA|TRBV6-5|NA
CASVLSAAGTGELFF
TGTGCCAGCGTTTTATCGGCGGCGGGCACCGGGGAGCTGTTTTTT
>TRBJ2-1|NA|TRBV10-3|NA
CAISAQGFRNEQFF
TGTGCCATCAGTGCACAGGGATTTCGCAATGAGCAGTTCTTC
>TRBJ1-1|NA|TRBV6-5|NA
CASSSSTGEDTEAFF
NA
>TRBJ1-4|NA|TRBV7-9|NA
CASSLAAGLNEKLFF
TGTGCCAGCAGCTTAGCCGCGGGGTTAAATGAAAAACTGTTTTTT
>TRBJ1-2|NA|TRBV6-6|once
CASSYSRVPDYGYTF
TGTGCCAGCAGTTACTCGAGGGTACCAGACTATGGCTACACCTTC